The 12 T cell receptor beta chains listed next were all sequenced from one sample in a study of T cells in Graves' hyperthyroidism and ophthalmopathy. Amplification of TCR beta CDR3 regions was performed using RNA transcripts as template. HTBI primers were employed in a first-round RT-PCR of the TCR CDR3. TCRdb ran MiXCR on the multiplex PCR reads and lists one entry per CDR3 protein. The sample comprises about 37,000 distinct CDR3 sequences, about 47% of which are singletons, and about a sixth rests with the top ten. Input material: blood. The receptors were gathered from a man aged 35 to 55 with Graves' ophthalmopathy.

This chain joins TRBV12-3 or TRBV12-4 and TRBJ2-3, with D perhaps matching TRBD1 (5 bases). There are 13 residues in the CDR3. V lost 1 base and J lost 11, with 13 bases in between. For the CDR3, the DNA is TGTGCCAGCAGTTTAGTGGCAGGGCTTGAGCAGTATTTT. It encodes CASSLVAGLEQYF.

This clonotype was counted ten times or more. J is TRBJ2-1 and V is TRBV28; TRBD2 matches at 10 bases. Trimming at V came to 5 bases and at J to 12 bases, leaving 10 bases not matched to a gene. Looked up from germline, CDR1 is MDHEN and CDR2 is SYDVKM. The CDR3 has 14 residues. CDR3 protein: CASSEGLAKQAQFF. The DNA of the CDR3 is TGTGCCAGCAGTGAGGGACTAGCGAAGCAGGCGCAGTTCTTC. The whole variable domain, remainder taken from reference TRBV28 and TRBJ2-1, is DVKVTQSSRYLVKRTGEKVFLECVQDMDHENMFWYRQDPGLGLRLIYFSYDVKMKEKGDIPEGYSVSREKKERFSLILESASTNQTSMYLCASSEGLAKQAQFFGPGTRLTVL.

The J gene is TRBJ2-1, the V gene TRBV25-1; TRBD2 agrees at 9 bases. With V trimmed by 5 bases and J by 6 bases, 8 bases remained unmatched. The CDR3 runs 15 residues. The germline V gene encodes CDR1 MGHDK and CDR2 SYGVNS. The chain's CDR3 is CASSMMRGGLNEQFF. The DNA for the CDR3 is TGTGCCAGCAGTATGATGCGGGGGGGCCTCAATGAGCAGTTCTTC. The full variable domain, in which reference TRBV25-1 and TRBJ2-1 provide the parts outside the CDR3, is EADIYQTPRYLVIGTGKKITLECSQTMGHDKMYWYQQDPGMELHLIHYSYGVNSTEKGDLSSESTVSRIRTEHFPLTLESARPSHTSQYLCASSMMRGGLNEQFFGPGTRLTVL.

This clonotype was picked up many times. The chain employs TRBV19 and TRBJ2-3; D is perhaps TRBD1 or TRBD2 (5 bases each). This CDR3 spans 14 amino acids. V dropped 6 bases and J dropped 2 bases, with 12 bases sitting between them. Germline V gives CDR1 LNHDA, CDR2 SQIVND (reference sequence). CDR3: CASSLRGATDTQYF. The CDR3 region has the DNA TGTGCCAGTAGCCTAAGAGGGGCCACAGATACGCAGTATTTT.

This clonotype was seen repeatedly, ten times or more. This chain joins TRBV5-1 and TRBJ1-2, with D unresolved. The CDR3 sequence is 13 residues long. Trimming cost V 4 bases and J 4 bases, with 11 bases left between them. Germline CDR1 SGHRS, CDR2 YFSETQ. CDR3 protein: CASSQRDPYGYTF. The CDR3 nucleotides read TGCGCCAGCAGCCAGAGAGACCCCTATGGCTACACCTTC.

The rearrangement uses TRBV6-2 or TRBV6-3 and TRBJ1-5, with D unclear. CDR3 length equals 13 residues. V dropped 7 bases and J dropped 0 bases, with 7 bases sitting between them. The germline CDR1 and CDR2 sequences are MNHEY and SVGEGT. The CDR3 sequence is CASTFYSNQPQHF. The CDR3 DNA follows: TGTGCCAGCACATTTTATAGCAATCAGCCCCAGCATTTT.

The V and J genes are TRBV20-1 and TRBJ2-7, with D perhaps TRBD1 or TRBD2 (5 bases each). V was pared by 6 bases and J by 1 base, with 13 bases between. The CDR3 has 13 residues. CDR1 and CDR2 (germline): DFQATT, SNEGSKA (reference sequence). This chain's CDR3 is CSAKGPSSYEQYF. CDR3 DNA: TGCAGTGCAAAGGGACCATCATCCTACGAGCAGTACTTC.

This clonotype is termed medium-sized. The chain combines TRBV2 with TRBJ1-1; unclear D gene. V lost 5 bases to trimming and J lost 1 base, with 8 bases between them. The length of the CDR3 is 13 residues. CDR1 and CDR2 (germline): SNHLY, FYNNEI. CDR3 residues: CASSLNRNTEAFF. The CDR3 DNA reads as TGTGCCAGCAGTCTGAACAGGAACACTGAAGCTTTCTTT.

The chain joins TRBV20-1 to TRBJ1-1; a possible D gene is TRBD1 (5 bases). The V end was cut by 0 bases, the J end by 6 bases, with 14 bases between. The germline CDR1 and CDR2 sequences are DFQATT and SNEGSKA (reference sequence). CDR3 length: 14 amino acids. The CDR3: CSARDNSRGAEAFF. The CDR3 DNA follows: TGCAGTGCTAGAGATAATTCTCGGGGGGCTGAAGCTTTCTTT.

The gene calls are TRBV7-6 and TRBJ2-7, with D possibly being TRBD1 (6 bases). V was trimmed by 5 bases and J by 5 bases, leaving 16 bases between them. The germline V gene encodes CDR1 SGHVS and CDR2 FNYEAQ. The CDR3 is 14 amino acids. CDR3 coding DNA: TGTGCCAGCAGCCCCAGGGGTGGGATCGACGAGCAGTACTTC. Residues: CASSPRGGIDEQYF.

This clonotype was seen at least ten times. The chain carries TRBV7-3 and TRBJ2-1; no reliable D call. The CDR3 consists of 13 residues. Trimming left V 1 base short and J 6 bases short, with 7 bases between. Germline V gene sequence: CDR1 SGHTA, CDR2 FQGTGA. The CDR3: CASSLMGSNEQFF. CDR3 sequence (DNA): TGTGCCAGCAGCTTAATGGGCAGCAATGAGCAGTTCTTC.

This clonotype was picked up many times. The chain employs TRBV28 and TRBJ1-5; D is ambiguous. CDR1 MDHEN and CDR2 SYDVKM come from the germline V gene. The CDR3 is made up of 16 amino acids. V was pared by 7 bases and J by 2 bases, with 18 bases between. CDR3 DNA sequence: TGTGCCAGCAATCACCGGAACTATCGGGGCAATCAGCCCCAGCATTTT. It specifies CASNHRNYRGNQPQHF.